This T cell receptor (beta chain) is drawn from a study of blood T cell repertoires in COVID-19. The germline V and J ends were trimmed by 0 bases and 6 bases, with 6 bases remaining between them. Per the germline V gene, CDR1 is MGHRA and CDR2 is YSYEKL. This CDR3 is 13 amino acids long. The data were produced by immunoSEQ multiplex PCR, yet TCRdb's version contains in-frame clones alone and is incomplete. The sample has about 500,000 clones, nearly 90% seen once; the top ten hold roughly 0.92%. The rearrangement links TRBV4-1 to TRBJ2-1; unclear D gene. The sample taken for sequencing was peripheral blood. This TCR was recovered from a young man with COVID-19, enrolled during active disease. Written as DNA, the CDR3 is TGCGCCAGCAGCCAAGAGGCAGGCAATGAGCAGTTCTTC. Translating gives CASSQEAGNEQFF.